This TCR beta chain was captured in a study of blood T cell repertoires in COVID-19. CDR1 is MNHEY, CDR2 SVGEGT, per germline. The length of the CDR3 is 14 residues. Between the trimmed V and J ends, which lost 2 bases and 3 bases, there was a span of 10 bases. Assay used: immunoSEQ multiplex PCR; TCRdb lists only in-frame clones, some missing. The repertoire holds under 130,000 clones, with 65% to 80% as singletons. The clonotype comes from a man between 65 and 79 years old with active or convalescent COVID-19. The chain combines TRBV6-2 or TRBV6-3 with TRBJ2-5; D is possibly TRBD1 (5 bases). Input material: peripheral blood. CDR3 residues: CASSYRTLEETQYF. CDR3 DNA: TGTGCCAGCAGTTACAGGACATTAGAAGAGACCCAGTACTTC.